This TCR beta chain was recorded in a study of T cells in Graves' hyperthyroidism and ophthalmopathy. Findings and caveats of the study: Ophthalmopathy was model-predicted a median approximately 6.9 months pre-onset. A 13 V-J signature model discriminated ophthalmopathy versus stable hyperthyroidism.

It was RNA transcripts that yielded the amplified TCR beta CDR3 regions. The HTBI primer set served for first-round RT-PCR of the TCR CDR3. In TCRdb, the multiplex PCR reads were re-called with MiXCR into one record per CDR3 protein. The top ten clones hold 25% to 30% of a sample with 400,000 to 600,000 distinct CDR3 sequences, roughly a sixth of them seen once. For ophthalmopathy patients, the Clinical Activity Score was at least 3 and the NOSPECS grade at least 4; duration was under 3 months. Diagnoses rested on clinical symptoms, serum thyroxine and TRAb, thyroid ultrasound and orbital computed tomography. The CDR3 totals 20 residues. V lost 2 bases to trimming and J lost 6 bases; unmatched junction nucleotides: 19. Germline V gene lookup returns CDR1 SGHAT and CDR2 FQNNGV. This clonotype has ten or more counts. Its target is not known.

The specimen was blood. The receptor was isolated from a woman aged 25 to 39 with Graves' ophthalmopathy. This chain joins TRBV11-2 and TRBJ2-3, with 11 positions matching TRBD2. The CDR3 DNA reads TGTGCCAGCAGCTTATCGGACTCGATGTTTAGCGGGAGGGCCGGGGATACGCAGTATTTT. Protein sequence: CASSLSDSMFSGRAGDTQYF.